Listed below are T cell receptor beta chains from one sample, sequenced in a study of neoadjuvant nivolumab and ipilimumab in lung cancer. The data were produced by immunoSEQ multiplex PCR, yet TCRdb's version contains in-frame clones alone and is incomplete. The table includes some 25,000 clones, 75% to 85% detected once. Here the sequenced sample was tumor tissue, taken after neoadjuvant nivolumab, alone or with ipilimumab, at or shortly before surgery. The receptor set was obtained from an adult with non-small cell lung cancer. Both conserved end residues are part of each CDR3. A D gene is named only where the DNA matches it firmly. Only some rows state a clone size, as once, few, many or a class for expanded clones.

>TRBD2|TRBV7-6|TRBJ2-3|few
TGTGCCAGCAGCTTAGGCGGGAGGGCCTTAGATACGCAGTATTTT
CASSLGGRALDTQYF
>TRBD1|TRBV6-5|TRBJ1-4|.
TGTGCCAGCAGGGCCGACAGGGGGGAGATGTTTTTT
CASRADRGEMFF
>.|TRBV30|TRBJ1-1|.
TGTGCCTGGAGTGTACCGGGGTCCCTGAACACTGAAGCTTTCTTT
CAWSVPGSLNTEAFF
>.|TRBV7-9|TRBJ2-1|.
TGTGCCAGCAGCTCGAGTGCCTCGACGATCATGGGAAATGAGCAGTTCTTC
CASSSSASTIMGNEQFF
>.|TRBV10-2|TRBJ2-7|.
TGCGCCAGCGGCACCGAGACAGGTATCTACGAGCAGTACTTC
CASGTETGIYEQYF
>.|TRBV29-1|TRBJ1-2|.
TGCAGCGTTGAAGGGCTCCTGGCTAACTATGGCTACACCTTC
CSVEGLLANYGYTF
>.|TRBV4-1|TRBJ2-7|once
TGCGCCAGCAGCCCTGATGGGTGGGAGCAGTACTTC
CASSPDGWEQYF
>.|TRBV15|TRBJ2-7|.
TGTGCCACCAGCCCCAACAGGGTACACGAGCAGTACTTC
CATSPNRVHEQYF
>.|TRBV5-1|TRBJ1-5|.
TGCGCCAGCAGCTTGGAACAGGATCAGCCCCAGCATTTT
CASSLEQDQPQHF
>TRBD2|TRBV29-1|TRBJ2-1|.
TGCAGCGTTGAGTGGCTAGCGGGAAATCTCGGGCAGTTCTTC
CSVEWLAGNLGQFF
>.|TRBV11-2|TRBJ1-5|.
TGTGCCAGCAGCCTACGACAGCATCAGCCCCAGCATTTT
CASSLRQHQPQHF
>.|TRBV7-3|TRBJ2-3|.
TGTGCCAGCAGCTTAACGGACCCACGAGATACGCAGTATTTT
CASSLTDPRDTQYF
>.|TRBV6-5|TRBJ2-7|.
TGTGCCAGCTTTCGTGGGCTCGAGCAGTACTTC
CASFRGLEQYF
>.|TRBV28|TRBJ2-5|few
TGTGCCAGCAGTTTCCTTTCAGGGGGGCAAGAGACCCAGTACTTC
CASSFLSGGQETQYF
>TRBD1|TRBV11-2|TRBJ2-4|.
TGTGCCAGCAGCCCCCACCGGGGACAGGGGGCTGTCATTCAGTACTTC
CASSPHRGQGAVIQYF